This note documents a single TCR beta chain sequence. The antigen is unknown. TCRdb processed the 5' RACE reads anew with MiXCR; each CDR3 protein has one entry. This sample yields nearly 110,000 distinct CDR3 sequences, of which 9.5% to 15% are seen a single time; around 26% belongs to the top ten. The data belong to a study of T-cell memory formation after mild COVID-19. Overall study context: The study found TCR clusters largely donor specific. Study-wide points: The authors did not confirm SARS-CoV-2 specificity of second-wave clones peaking day 37. The study found balanced CD4/CD8 in clones contracting day 15 to 85 and a CD4+ lean in later expanders. CD4+ contracting clones were mainly CM and EM; CD8+ ones, EMRA.

The CDR3 runs to 15 residues. Germline assignment: CDR1 SGHRS and CDR2 YFSETQ. The V end lost 4 bases, the J end lost 4 bases, and 16 bases lay between the germline ends. The gene calls are TRBV5-1 and TRBJ2-3; possibly TRBD1 or TRBD2 for D (5 bases each). This receptor was taken from an adult woman who had mild COVID-19 (a few samples of this study predate the infection). Cell type and time point are not known. The sequenced sample was PBMCs or a T cell subset sorted from them (not recorded which). The DNA for the CDR3 is TGCGCCAGCAGCCGGGGCCTCGCCCCCCCAGATACGCAGTATTTT. Protein: CASSRGLAPPDTQYF.